The rows below give T cell receptor beta chains drawn from one sample of a study of human T cells and chemical hapten exposure. TCRdb passed the RACE reads through MiXCR, listing each CDR3 protein once. This sample has tens of thousands of distinct CDR3 sequences, with approximately 4.5% found just once. Sequencing used whole blood. The receptors here all came from a female donor in good health. Some clones in this sample may be carry-over from other donors' samples. The conserved cysteine and the conserved F or W are not part of the CDR3 here. The order of the fields is J gene, clone size, V gene, CDR3 protein. A row's size may be missing; if present it is once, few, many or a size class.

TRBJ1-2,few,TRBV19,ASSMVGSYGYT
TRBJ2-4,many,TRBV7-9,ASSLTNIQY
TRBJ2-5,many,TRBV11-3,ASSPGTSGQETQY
TRBJ1-1,many,TRBV2,ASSDGGVMNTEAF
TRBJ2-7,many,TRBV7-2,ASSSRYRDYEQY
TRBJ1-1,many,TRBV7-2,ASSPRGTGGSTEAF
TRBJ1-4,many,TRBV12-3/TRBV12-4,ASSKTGLATNEKLF
TRBJ2-1,many,TRBV7-8,ASSPLRGASYNEQF
TRBJ1-6,many,TRBV27,AAGPFNSPLH
TRBJ1-1,.,TRBV13,ASSSTGNTEAF
TRBJ1-2,many,TRBV18,ASSPPESGGDYGYT
TRBJ1-2,many,TRBV18,ASSPRGLWGYGYT
TRBJ2-1,many,TRBV6-1,ATNLKTEGDEQF
TRBJ2-1,many,TRBV12-3/TRBV12-4,ASSIAGGPGF
TRBJ2-5,many,TRBV4-2,ASSQEASGGPRGTQY
TRBJ2-3,many,TRBV14,ASSQVFWGAPSDTQY
TRBJ2-7,few,TRBV7-6,ASSSYPDRAYEQY
TRBJ1-1,many,TRBV20-1,SARERQGAGGTEAF
TRBJ2-2,few,TRBV19,ASRTGTSQNTGELF
TRBJ2-1,many,TRBV4-3,ASSQDIAMNEQF
TRBJ1-6,many,TRBV6-2/TRBV6-3,ASTSGTGGRSSYNSPLH
TRBJ1-4,many,TRBV6-6,ASTPAGFSTNEKLF
TRBJ1-1,many,TRBV29-1,SVGGGRYTEAF
TRBJ1-2,many,TRBV28,ASSLSAGGAYGYT
TRBJ2-4,many,TRBV6-5,ATRSDIAAKNIQY
TRBJ1-1,many,TRBV5-1,ASSLVGGGYTEAF
TRBJ2-7,many,TRBV12-3/TRBV12-4,ASRGPGTGGYEQY
TRBJ1-1,many,TRBV18,ASSPVGSGTEAF
TRBJ2-3,many,TRBV20-1,SARDQGLAGATDTQY
TRBJ2-1,many,TRBV12-3/TRBV12-4,ASSPRQGYYNEQF
TRBJ2-3,many,TRBV12-3/TRBV12-4,ASSETSRSTDTQY
TRBJ1-1,many,TRBV6-5,ASTPRSLGPNTEAF
TRBJ2-3,many,TRBV12-3/TRBV12-4,ASSLQAGGPDTQY
TRBJ2-4,few,TRBV14,ASSQGFGGRSKNIQY
TRBJ2-6,many,TRBV18,ASSRPDSGANVLT
TRBJ1-2,.,TRBV5-1,ASRRTGGPRYGYT
TRBJ1-2,many,TRBV12-3/TRBV12-4,ASGVREKDGYT
TRBJ2-5,.,TRBV7-2,ASSQRTSGGGKETQY
TRBJ2-7,many,TRBV15,ATSRDRDDFWYEQY
TRBJ1-2,many,TRBV5-6,ASISVDRVNYGYT
TRBJ1-5,many,TRBV12-3/TRBV12-4,ASSTSNQPQH
TRBJ1-1,many,TRBV27,ASSWSTMNTEAF
TRBJ1-2,many,TRBV7-2,ASSLVGRGQGGYT
TRBJ2-3,many,TRBV12-3/TRBV12-4,ASTLTSGGPGDTQY
TRBJ2-7,many,TRBV25-1,ASSETGTNPYEQY
TRBJ1-3,many,TRBV12-3/TRBV12-4,ASKQGATGNTIY
TRBJ1-5,many,TRBV12-3/TRBV12-4,ASSFGRGNSNQPQH
TRBJ1-3,many,TRBV20-1,SARDGRPVGNTIY
TRBJ1-2,many,TRBV4-2,ASSQETTGIWYGYT
TRBJ1-6,many,TRBV21-1,ASSMGGSNSPLH
TRBJ2-3,many,TRBV7-8,ASSPLSGLSTDTQY
TRBJ1-2,many,TRBV10-3,AISESLQALRGYT
TRBJ2-3,.,TRBV7-2,ASSFPRGPWTDTQY
TRBJ2-7,many,TRBV2,ASTGLAGGYDEQY
TRBJ1-4,many,TRBV3-1,ASSQILGSYEKLF
TRBJ1-1,many,TRBV6-2/TRBV6-3,ASSAHGFLNTEAF
TRBJ2-6,many,TRBV7-2,ASSLMSGANVLT
TRBJ2-7,many,TRBV5-4,ASSSRSYEQY
TRBJ1-1,few,TRBV5-1,ASSLVTGTTEAF